Listed below are T cell receptor beta chains from one sample, sequenced in a study of shared clonotypes between healthy human individuals. Assay: immunoSEQ multiplex PCR; the TCRdb copy retains only in-frame clones and omits some. Counted here are about 2 million clones, approximately 95% occurring once; the ten biggest clones make up less than 1.5%. The sequenced material came from naive CD8+ T cells sorted from blood. All receptors come from a young man in good health. Each CDR3 is given with its conserved first and last residue. Each record gives: J gene, V gene, D gene, clone size, CDR3 protein, CDR3 DNA. D genes are given only for firm matches. The size entry is marked missing in some rows and otherwise reads once, few, many or a size class.

TRBJ1-5	TRBV6-1	NA	NA	CATTGTMESNQPQHF	TGTGCCACGACCGGGACTATGGAGAGCAATCAGCCCCAGCATTTT
TRBJ2-2	TRBV4-1	NA	NA	CASSSSHTNTGELFF	TGCGCCAGCAGCTCTAGCCACACGAACACCGGGGAGCTGTTTTTT
TRBJ1-1	TRBV13	NA	NA	CASSLWLGIWTEAFF	TGTGCCAGCAGCTTATGGTTGGGGATTTGGACTGAAGCTTTCTTT
TRBJ2-7	TRBV7-8	TRBD2	NA	CASSLGGGPLGEQYF	TGTGCCAGCAGCTTAGGCGGGGGGCCCCTAGGAGAGCAGTACTTC
TRBJ2-7	TRBV7-9	NA	NA	CASSFLSGYYEQYF	TGTGCCAGCAGCTTCTTGTCCGGATACTACGAGCAGTACTTC
TRBJ2-7	TRBV27	TRBD2	NA	CASSPSSGVYSYEQYF	TGTGCCAGCAGTCCCTCTAGCGGGGTTTACTCCTACGAGCAGTACTTC
TRBJ1-4	TRBV4-1	NA	NA	CASSVRRGEKLFF	TGCGCCAGCAGCGTCCGACGGGGGGAAAAACTGTTTTTT
TRBJ2-7	TRBV2	TRBD2	NA	CASSEPAGVEQYF	TGTGCCAGCAGTGAACCAGCGGGGGTTGAGCAGTACTTC
TRBJ2-2	TRBV6-5	NA	NA	CASSYSSLATGELFF	TGTGCCAGCAGTTACTCGAGTCTAGCCACCGGGGAGCTGTTTTTT
TRBJ1-5	TRBV30	NA	NA	CAWSSRGLGNQPQHF	TGTGCCTGGAGTAGCCGTGGTCTCGGCAATCAGCCCCAGCATTTT
TRBJ2-1	TRBV27	TRBD2	NA	CASRPFSSGGYNEQFF	TGTGCCAGCAGACCTTTTTCTAGCGGGGGGTACAATGAGCAGTTCTTC
TRBJ2-1	TRBV10-2	NA	NA	CASSQGSSVFF	TGCGCCAGCAGCCAAGGGTCTAGCGTTTTCTTC
TRBJ2-5	TRBV16	NA	once	CASSTPTGRETQYF	TGTGCCAGCAGCACCCCGACTGGCCGAGAGACCCAGTACTTC
TRBJ2-7	TRBV15	TRBD2	NA	CATSRDASGYYEQYF	TGTGCCACCAGCAGAGACGCTAGCGGGTACTACGAGCAGTACTTC
TRBJ2-7	TRBV5-4	NA	NA	CASSFRHSYEQYF	TGTGCCAGCAGCTTTCGACACAGCTACGAGCAGTACTTC
TRBJ2-1	TRBV15	TRBD2	NA	CATSRVSGSYNEQFF	TGTGCCACCAGCAGAGTTAGCGGGAGTTACAATGAGCAGTTCTTC
TRBJ2-7	TRBV9	TRBD1	NA	CASSDRDSFSYEQYF	TGTGCCAGCAGCGACCGGGACAGTTTTTCCTACGAGCAGTACTTC
TRBJ1-1	TRBV5-1	NA	few	CASNPGMNTEAFF	TGCGCCAGCAATCCGGGAATGAACACTGAAGCTTTCTTT
TRBJ2-7	TRBV4-2	NA	NA	CASSQGEGAYEQYF	TGTGCCAGCAGCCAAGGCGAGGGGGCCTACGAGCAGTACTTC
TRBJ2-7	TRBV29-1	TRBD1	NA	CSVDAGTGSYEQYF	TGCAGCGTTGATGCCGGGACAGGCTCCTACGAGCAGTACTTC
TRBJ1-5	TRBV27	NA	NA	CASSPTGVTSNQPQHF	TGTGCCAGCAGTCCCACGGGGGTGACTAGCAATCAGCCCCAGCATTTT
TRBJ2-7	TRBV9	NA	once	CASSVDGFTYEQYF	TGTGCCAGCAGCGTAGACGGATTTACCTACGAGCAGTACTTC
TRBJ1-6	TRBV4-1	NA	NA	CASSLPSLNSPLHF	TGCGCCAGCAGCCTACCGTCTCTTAATTCACCCCTCCACTTT
TRBJ1-2	TRBV7-9	NA	NA	CASSQTGGYTF	TGTGCCAGCAGCCAAACGGGGGGCTACACCTTC
TRBJ2-7	TRBV13	NA	NA	CASSLDYEQYF	TGTGCCAGCAGCCTCGACTACGAGCAGTACTTC
TRBJ2-7	TRBV6-6	NA	NA	CASSYSMDEQYF	TGTGCCAGCAGTTACTCGATGGACGAGCAGTACTTC
TRBJ2-1	TRBV10-2	NA	NA	CASSPPGAAVDEQFF	TGCGCCAGCAGCCCCCCGGGGGCCGCGGTGGATGAGCAGTTCTTC
TRBJ2-3	TRBV7-2	NA	NA	CASSQTPISTDTQYF	TGTGCCAGCAGCCAGACCCCCATTTCCACAGATACGCAGTATTTT
TRBJ1-6	TRBV6-5	NA	NA	CASSYGADSPLHF	TGTGCCAGCAGTTACGGGGCGGATTCACCCCTCCACTTT
TRBJ2-3	TRBV4-1	NA	NA	CASSHYEGTDTQYF	TGCGCCAGCAGCCATTATGAGGGAACAGATACGCAGTATTTT
TRBJ2-7	TRBV7-8	NA	NA	CASSLQKAGSSYEQYF	TGTGCCAGCAGCTTACAGAAGGCCGGCAGCTCCTACGAGCAGTACTTC
TRBJ1-4	TRBV5-6	NA	NA	CASSLAAGTEEKLFF	TGTGCCAGCAGCTTGGCCGCGGGGACGGAAGAAAAACTGTTTTTT
TRBJ2-3	TRBV30	NA	NA	CAWNDLSTDTQYF	TGTGCCTGGAATGACTTGTCCACAGATACGCAGTATTTT
TRBJ1-1	TRBV5-1	NA	NA	CASSLGPGDNTEAFF	TGCGCCAGCAGCTTGGGCCCAGGTGACAACACTGAAGCTTTCTTT
TRBJ1-4	TRBV27	NA	NA	CASSLGGVGEKLFF	TGTGCCAGCAGTTTGGGAGGGGTTGGTGAAAAACTGTTTTTT
TRBJ1-5	TRBV2	TRBD1	NA	CASSGQGSQPQHF	TGTGCCAGCAGTGGACAGGGTTCTCAGCCCCAGCATTTT
TRBJ2-1	TRBV9	TRBD2	NA	CASSVDGGDYNEQFF	TGTGCCAGCAGCGTAGACGGGGGGGACTACAATGAGCAGTTCTTC
TRBJ2-6	TRBV6-4	TRBD1	NA	CASQGGTGAPRGANVLTF	TGTGCCAGTCAGGGCGGGACAGGGGCCCCAAGGGGGGCCAACGTCCTGACTTTC
TRBJ2-7	TRBV27	TRBD2	NA	CASSPGTINEQYF	TGTGCCAGCAGTCCCGGGACTATTAACGAGCAGTACTTC
TRBJ2-7	TRBV5-1	NA	NA	CASSLLGGDYEQYF	TGCGCCAGCAGCTTGTTGGGGGGAGACTACGAGCAGTACTTC
TRBJ2-7	TRBV27	NA	NA	CASSLGNGGYEQYF	TGTGCCAGCAGTTTAGGGAATGGGGGCTACGAGCAGTACTTC
TRBJ2-1	TRBV7-9	TRBD2	once	CASSWSGLAGVEQFF	TGTGCCAGCAGCTGGTCCGGGCTAGCGGGAGTTGAGCAGTTCTTC
TRBJ2-7	TRBV28	TRBD1	NA	CASSSQGAYEQYF	TGTGCCAGCAGTTCGCAGGGGGCATACGAGCAGTACTTC
TRBJ2-7	TRBV27	NA	NA	CASSLRATATYEQYF	TGTGCCAGCAGTTTACGCGCGACAGCTACCTACGAGCAGTACTTC
TRBJ2-3	TRBV9	NA	NA	CASSVEGGSPTDTQYF	TGTGCCAGCAGCGTAGAGGGGGGGAGCCCCACAGATACGCAGTATTTT
TRBJ1-1	TRBV9	NA	NA	CASGAERDTEAFF	TGTGCCAGCGGGGCCGAGAGGGACACTGAAGCTTTCTTT
TRBJ2-7	TRBV4-1	NA	NA	CASSQELGSEPTSSYEQYF	TGCGCCAGCAGCCAAGAACTCGGGAGTGAGCCTACGAGCTCCTACGAGCAGTACTTC
TRBJ2-7	TRBV9	NA	NA	CASSVEGRTAPSEQYF	TGTGCCAGCAGCGTAGAAGGGAGAACAGCCCCTAGTGAGCAGTACTTC
TRBJ2-1	TRBV9	TRBD2	NA	CASSVSLAESSYNEQFF	TGTGCCAGCAGCGTAAGCCTAGCGGAGAGCTCCTACAATGAGCAGTTCTTC
TRBJ2-7	TRBV15	NA	NA	CATSRVFSTVTYEQYF	TGTGCCACCAGCAGAGTGTTCTCAACGGTAACCTACGAGCAGTACTTC
TRBJ2-1	TRBV6-1	TRBD2	NA	CASSEVGTSGRDDYNEQFF	TGTGCCAGCAGTGAAGTAGGGACTAGCGGGAGGGACGACTACAATGAGCAGTTCTTC
TRBJ2-5	TRBV9	NA	NA	CASSVEGGAGPQETQYF	TGTGCCAGCAGCGTAGAAGGGGGAGCGGGACCACAAGAGACCCAGTACTTC
TRBJ2-7	TRBV15	NA	NA	CATTFGGEAYEQYF	TGTGCCACCACCTTCGGGGGAGAAGCCTACGAGCAGTACTTC
TRBJ1-4	TRBV6-1	NA	NA	CASSEAGGAAPNEKLFF	TGTGCCAGCAGTGAAGCAGGTGGGGCAGCTCCTAATGAAAAACTGTTTTTT
TRBJ2-2	TRBV2	TRBD1	NA	CASRDAGQGRTGELFF	TGTGCCAGCAGAGACGCGGGACAGGGGCGCACCGGGGAGCTGTTTTTT
TRBJ2-7	TRBV27	NA	NA	CASSPQDRSYEQYF	TGTGCCAGCAGTCCCCAAGATAGGTCCTACGAGCAGTACTTC
TRBJ2-1	TRBV5-6	TRBD1	NA	CASSFGQGVVWQFF	TGTGCCAGCAGCTTCGGACAGGGAGTTGTTTGGCAGTTCTTC
TRBJ1-2	TRBV5-6	TRBD1	NA	CASSLEGGVYGYTF	TGTGCCAGCAGCTTGGAAGGGGGCGTCTATGGCTACACCTTC
TRBJ2-5	TRBV2	TRBD2	NA	CASSGGLMGLAGETQYF	TGTGCCAGCAGTGGAGGGTTGATGGGACTAGCGGGAGAGACCCAGTACTTC
TRBJ2-7	TRBV12-2	NA	NA	CASRPRGRLPYEQYF	TGTGCAAGTCGCCCTCGAGGACGGCTTCCCTACGAGCAGTACTTC